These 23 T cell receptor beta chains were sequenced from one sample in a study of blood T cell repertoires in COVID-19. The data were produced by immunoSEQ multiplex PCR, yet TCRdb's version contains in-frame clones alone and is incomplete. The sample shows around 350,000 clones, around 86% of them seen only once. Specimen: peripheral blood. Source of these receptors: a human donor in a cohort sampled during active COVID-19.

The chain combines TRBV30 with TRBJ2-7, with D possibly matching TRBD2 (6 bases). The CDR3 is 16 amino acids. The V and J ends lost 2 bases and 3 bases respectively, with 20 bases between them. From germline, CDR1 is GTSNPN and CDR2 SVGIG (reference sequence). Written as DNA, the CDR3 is TGTGCCTGGAGTCCACTCGGGACTCACGCTCACTACGAGCAGTACTTC. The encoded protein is CAWSPLGTHAHYEQYF.

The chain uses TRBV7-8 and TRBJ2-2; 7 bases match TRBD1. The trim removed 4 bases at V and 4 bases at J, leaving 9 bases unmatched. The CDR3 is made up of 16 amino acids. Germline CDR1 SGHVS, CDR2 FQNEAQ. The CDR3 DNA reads TGTGCCAGCAGCTGGAACCGGGACAGATTCACCGGGGAGCTGTTTTTT. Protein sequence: CASSWNRDRFTGELFF. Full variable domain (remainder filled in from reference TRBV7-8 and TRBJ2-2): GAGVSQSPRYKVAKRGQDVALRCDPISGHVSLFWYQQALGQGPEFLTYFQNEAQLDKSGLPSDRFFAERPEGSVSTLKIQRTQQEDSAVYLCASSWNRDRFTGELFFGEGSRLTVL.

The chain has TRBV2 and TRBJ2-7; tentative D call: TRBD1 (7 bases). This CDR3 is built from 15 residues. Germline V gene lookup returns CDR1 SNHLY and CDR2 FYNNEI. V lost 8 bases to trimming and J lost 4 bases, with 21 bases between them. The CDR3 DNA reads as TGTGCCAGCCACCTGGAGGGGGCGGCAGTTTACGAGCAGTACTTC. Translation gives CASHLEGAAVYEQYF.

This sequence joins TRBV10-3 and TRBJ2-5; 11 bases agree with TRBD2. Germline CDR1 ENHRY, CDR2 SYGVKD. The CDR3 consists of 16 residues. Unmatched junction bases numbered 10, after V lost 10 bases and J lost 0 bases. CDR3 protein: CATASGRTKYQETQYF. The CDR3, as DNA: TGTGCCACCGCTAGCGGGAGGACTAAGTACCAAGAGACCCAGTACTTC.

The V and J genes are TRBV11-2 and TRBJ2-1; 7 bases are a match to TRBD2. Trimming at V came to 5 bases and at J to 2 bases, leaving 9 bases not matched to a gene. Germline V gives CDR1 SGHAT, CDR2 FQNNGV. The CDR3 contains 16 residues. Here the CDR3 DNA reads TGTGCCAGCAGCGAGACCTCTAGCGGAGCCTACAATGAGCAGTTCTTC. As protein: CASSETSSGAYNEQFF.

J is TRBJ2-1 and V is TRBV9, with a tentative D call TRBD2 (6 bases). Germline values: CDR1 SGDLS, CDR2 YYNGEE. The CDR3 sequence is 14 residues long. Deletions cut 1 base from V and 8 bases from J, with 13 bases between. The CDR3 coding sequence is TGTGCCAGCAGCGTAACCCGGGGGAGCGATGAGCAGTTCTTC. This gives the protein CASSVTRGSDEQFF. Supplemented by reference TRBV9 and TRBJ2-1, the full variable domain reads DSGVTQTPKHLITATGQRVTLRCSPRSGDLSVYWYQQSLDQGLQFLIQYYNGEERAKGNILERFSAQQFPDLHSELNLSSLELGDSALYFCASSVTRGSDEQFFGPGTRLTVL.

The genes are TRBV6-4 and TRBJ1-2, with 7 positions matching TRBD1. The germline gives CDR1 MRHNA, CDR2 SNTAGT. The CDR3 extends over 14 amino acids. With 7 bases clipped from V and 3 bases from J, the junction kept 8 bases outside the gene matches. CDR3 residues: CASKQGEEDYGYTF. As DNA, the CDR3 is TGTGCCAGCAAGCAGGGGGAAGAGGACTATGGCTACACCTTC.

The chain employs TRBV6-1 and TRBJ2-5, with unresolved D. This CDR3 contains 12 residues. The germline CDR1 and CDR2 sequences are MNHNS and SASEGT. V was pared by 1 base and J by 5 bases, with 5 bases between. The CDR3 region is CASSEDGETQYF. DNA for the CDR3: TGTGCCAGCAGTGAAGACGGGGAGACCCAGTACTTC.

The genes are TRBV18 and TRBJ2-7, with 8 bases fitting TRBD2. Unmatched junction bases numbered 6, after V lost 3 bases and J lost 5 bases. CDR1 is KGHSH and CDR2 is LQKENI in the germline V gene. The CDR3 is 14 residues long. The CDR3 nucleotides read TGTGCCAGCTCACCCAAACATAGCGGGGACGAGCAGTACTTC. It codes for CASSPKHSGDEQYF.

CDR3 DNA sequence: TGTGCCAGCAGCCCCTCTGGGCAGGGTTATTCACCCCTCCACTTT. It codes for CASSPSGQGYSPLHF. J is TRBJ1-6 and V is TRBV7-8; D is perhaps TRBD1 (5 bases). Trimming removed 5 bases from V and 8 bases from J, with 16 bases in between. The CDR3 has 15 residues. The germline gives CDR1 SGHVS, CDR2 FQNEAQ.

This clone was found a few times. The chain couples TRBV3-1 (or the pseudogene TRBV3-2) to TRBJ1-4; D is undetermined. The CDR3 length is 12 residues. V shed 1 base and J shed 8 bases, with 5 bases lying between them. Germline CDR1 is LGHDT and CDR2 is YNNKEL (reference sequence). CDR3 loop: CASSQGREKLFF. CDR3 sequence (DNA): TGTGCCAGCAGCCAAGGGAGGGAAAAACTGTTTTTT.

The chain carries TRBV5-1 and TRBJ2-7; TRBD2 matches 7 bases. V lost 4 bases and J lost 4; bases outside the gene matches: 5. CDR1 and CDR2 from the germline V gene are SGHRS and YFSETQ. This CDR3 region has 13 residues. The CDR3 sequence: CASSNGRPYEQYF. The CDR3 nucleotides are TGCGCCAGCAGCAACGGGAGGCCGTACGAGCAGTACTTC.

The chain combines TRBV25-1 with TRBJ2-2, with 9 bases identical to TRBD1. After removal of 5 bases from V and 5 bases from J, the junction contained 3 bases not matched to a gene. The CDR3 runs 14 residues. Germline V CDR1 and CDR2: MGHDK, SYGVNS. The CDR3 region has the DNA TGTGCCAGCAGTCGGGACAGGGATACCGGGGAGCTGTTTTTT. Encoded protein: CASSRDRDTGELFF.

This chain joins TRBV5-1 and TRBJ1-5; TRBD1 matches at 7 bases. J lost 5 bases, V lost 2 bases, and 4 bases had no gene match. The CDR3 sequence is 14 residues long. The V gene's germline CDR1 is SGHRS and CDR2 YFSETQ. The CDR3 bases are TGCGCCAGCAGCTTAGGGGGCCGAGATCAGCCCCAGCATTTT. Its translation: CASSLGGRDQPQHF.

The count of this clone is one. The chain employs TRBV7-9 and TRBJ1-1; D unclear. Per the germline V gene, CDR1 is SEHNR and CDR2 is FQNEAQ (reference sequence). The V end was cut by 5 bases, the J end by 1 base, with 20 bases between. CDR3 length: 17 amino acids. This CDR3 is CASSLPSLTRGNTEAFF. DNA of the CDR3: TGTGCCAGCAGCCTACCGTCACTCACCCGGGGGAACACTGAAGCTTTCTTT.

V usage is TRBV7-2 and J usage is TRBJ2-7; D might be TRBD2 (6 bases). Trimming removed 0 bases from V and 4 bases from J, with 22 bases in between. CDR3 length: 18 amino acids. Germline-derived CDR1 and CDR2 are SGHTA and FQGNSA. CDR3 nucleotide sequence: TGTGCCAGCAGCTTAGCCACAGGTTCTATTTTGGGGACTTACGAGCAGTACTTC. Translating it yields CASSLATGSILGTYEQYF.

The CDR3 region is CASSETWNYGYTF. For the CDR3, the DNA is TGCGCCAGCAGCGAGACATGGAACTATGGCTACACCTTC. V and J are TRBV5-1 and TRBJ1-2, with no clear D. V was clipped by 4 bases and J by 2 bases, with 9 bases between them. This CDR3 has 13 amino acids. The germline gives CDR1 SGHRS, CDR2 YFSETQ.

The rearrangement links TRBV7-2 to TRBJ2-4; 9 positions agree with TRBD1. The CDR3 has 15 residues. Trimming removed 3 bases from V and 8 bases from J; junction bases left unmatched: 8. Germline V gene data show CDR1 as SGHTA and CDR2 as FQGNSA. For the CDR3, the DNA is TGTGCCAGCAGCTTGCCGACAGGGGGTACCCACATTCAGTACTTC. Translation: CASSLPTGGTHIQYF.

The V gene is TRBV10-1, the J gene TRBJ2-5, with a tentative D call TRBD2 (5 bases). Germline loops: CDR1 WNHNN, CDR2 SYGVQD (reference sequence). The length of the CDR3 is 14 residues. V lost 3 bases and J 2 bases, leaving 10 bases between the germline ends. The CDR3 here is CASSDSAEQETQYF. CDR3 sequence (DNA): TGCGCCAGCAGTGATAGCGCGGAGCAAGAGACCCAGTACTTC.

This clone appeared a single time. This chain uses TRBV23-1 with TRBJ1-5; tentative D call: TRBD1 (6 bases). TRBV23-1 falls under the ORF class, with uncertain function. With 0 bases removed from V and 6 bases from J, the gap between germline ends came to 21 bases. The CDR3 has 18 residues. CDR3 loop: CASSQSGCPRGYSQPQHF. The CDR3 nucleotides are TGCGCCAGCAGTCAATCGGGGTGCCCCAGGGGCTATAGTCAGCCCCAGCATTTT.

The CDR3 loop is CASSISGGSYGYTF. The CDR3 DNA is TGTGCCAGTAGTATCAGCGGGGGCAGCTATGGCTACACCTTC. The chain uses TRBV19 and TRBJ1-2, with D possibly TRBD1 on 6 matching bases. V lost 3 bases and J lost 4, with 12 bases in between. This CDR3 spans 14 amino acids. Germline loops: CDR1 LNHDA, CDR2 SQIVND (reference sequence).

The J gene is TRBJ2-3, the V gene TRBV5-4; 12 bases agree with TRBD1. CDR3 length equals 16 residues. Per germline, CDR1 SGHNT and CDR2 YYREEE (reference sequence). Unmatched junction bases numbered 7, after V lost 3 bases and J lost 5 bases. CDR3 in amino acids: CASSWGTGGGLDTQYF. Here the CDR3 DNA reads TGTGCCAGCAGCTGGGGGACAGGGGGCGGACTAGATACGCAGTATTTT.

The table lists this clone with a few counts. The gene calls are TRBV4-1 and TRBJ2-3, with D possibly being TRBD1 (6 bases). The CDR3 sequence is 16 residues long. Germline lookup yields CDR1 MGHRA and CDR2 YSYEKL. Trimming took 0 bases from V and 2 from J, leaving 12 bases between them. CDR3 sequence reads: CASSQEQGRDTDTQYF. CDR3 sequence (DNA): TGCGCCAGCAGCCAAGAACAGGGCAGGGACACAGATACGCAGTATTTT.